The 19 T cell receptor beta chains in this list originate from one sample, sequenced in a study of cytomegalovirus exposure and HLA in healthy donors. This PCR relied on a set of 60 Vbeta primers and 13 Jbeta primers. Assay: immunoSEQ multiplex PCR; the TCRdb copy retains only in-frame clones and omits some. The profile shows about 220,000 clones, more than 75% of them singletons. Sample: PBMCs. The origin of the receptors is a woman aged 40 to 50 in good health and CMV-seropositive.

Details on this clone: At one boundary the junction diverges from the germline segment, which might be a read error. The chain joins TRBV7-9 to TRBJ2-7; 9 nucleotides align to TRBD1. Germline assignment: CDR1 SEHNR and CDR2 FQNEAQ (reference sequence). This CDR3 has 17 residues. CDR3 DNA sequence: TGTTCCAGCAGCTCAAATACCGGGACAGGGAGCGTGGGCGAGCAGTACTTC. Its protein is CSSSSNTGTGSVGEQYF.

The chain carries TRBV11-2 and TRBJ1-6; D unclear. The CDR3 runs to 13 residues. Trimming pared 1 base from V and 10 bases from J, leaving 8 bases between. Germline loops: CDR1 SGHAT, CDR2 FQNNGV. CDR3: CASSLGEESPLHF. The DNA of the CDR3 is TGTGCCAGCAGCTTAGGTGAAGAGTCACCCCTCCACTTT.

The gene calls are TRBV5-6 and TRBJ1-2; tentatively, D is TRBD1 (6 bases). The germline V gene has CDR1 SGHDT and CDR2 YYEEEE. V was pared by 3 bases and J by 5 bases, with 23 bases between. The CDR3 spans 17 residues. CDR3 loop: CASSSTVSGQFYYGYTF. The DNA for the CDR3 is TGTGCCAGCAGCTCAACGGTGTCGGGACAATTTTATTATGGCTACACCTTC.

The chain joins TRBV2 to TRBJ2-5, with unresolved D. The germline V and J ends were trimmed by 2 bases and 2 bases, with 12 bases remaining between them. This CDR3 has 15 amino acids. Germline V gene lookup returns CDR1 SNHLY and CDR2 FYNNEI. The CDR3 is CASSETGVPQETQYF. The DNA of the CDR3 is TGTGCCAGCAGTGAAACCGGAGTACCACAAGAGACCCAGTACTTC.

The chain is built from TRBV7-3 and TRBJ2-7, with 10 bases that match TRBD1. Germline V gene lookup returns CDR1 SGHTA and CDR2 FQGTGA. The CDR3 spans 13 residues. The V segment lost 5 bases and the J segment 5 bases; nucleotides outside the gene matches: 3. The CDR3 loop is CASSRGQGNEQYF. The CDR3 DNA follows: TGTGCCAGCAGCCGGGGACAGGGGAACGAGCAGTACTTC.

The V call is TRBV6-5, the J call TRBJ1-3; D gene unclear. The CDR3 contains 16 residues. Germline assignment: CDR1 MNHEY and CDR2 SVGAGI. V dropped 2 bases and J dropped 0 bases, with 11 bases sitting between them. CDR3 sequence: CASSYPLGSSGNTIYF. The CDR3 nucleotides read TGTGCCAGCAGTTACCCCTTGGGGAGCTCTGGAAACACCATATATTTT.

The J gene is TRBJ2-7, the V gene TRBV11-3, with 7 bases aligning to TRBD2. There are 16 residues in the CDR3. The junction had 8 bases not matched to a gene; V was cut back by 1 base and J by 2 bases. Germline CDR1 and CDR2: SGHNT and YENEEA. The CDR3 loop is CASSLVPSGVAYEQYF. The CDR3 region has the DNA TGTGCCAGCAGCTTAGTCCCTAGCGGAGTAGCCTACGAGCAGTACTTC.

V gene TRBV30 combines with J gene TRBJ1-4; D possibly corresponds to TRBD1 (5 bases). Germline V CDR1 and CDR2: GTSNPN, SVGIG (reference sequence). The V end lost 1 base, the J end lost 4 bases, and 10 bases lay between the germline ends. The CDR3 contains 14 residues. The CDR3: CAWSAGGNNEKLFF. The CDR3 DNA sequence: TGTGCCTGGAGTGCGGGGGGAAATAATGAAAAACTGTTTTTT.

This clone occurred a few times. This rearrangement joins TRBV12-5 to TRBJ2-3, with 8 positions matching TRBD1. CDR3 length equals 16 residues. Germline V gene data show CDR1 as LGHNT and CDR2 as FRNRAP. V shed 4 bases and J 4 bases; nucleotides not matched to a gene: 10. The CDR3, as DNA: TGTGCTAGTGGTTCCCCTTCACCACAGGGGGCAGATACGCAGTATTTT. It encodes CASGSPSPQGADTQYF.

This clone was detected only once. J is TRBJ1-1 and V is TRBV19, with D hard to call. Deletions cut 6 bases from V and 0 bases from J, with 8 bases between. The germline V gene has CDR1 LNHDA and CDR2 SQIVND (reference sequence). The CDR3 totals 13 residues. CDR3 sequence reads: CASRRIMNTEAFF. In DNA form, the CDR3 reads TGTGCCAGTAGGAGAATAATGAACACTGAAGCTTTCTTT.

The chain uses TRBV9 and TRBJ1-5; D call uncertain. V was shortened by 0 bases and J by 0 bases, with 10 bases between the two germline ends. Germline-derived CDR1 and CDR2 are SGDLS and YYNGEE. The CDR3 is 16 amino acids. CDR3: CASSVGPTYSNQPQHF. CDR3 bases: TGTGCCAGCAGCGTAGGCCCGACATATAGCAATCAGCCCCAGCATTTT.

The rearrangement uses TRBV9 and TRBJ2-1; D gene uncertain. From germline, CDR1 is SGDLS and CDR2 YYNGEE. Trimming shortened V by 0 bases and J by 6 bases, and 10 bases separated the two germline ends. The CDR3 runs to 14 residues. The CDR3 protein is CASSVDGWSNEQFF. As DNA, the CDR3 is TGTGCCAGCAGCGTAGACGGGTGGAGCAATGAGCAGTTCTTC.

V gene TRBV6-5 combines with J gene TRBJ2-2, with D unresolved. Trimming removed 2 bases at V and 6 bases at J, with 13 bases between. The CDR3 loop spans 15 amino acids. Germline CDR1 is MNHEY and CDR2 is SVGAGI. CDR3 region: CASSYGGLVAGELFF. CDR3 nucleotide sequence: TGTGCCAGCAGTTACGGTGGGCTCGTCGCCGGGGAGCTGTTTTTT.

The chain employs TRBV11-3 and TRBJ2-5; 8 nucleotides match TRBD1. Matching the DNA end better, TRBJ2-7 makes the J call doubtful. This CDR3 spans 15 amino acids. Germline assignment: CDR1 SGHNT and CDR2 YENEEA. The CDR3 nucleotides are TGTGCCAGCAGCTGGACAGGACAGGGAATCCACGAGCAGTACTTC. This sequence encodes CASSWTGQGIHEQYF.

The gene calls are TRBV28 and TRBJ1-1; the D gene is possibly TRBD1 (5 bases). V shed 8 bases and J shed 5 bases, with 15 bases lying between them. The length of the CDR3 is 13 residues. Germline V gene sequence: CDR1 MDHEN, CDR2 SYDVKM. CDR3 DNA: TGTGCCAGCTTCTTGGGGGGGAGAACTGAAGCTTTCTTT. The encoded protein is CASFLGGRTEAFF.

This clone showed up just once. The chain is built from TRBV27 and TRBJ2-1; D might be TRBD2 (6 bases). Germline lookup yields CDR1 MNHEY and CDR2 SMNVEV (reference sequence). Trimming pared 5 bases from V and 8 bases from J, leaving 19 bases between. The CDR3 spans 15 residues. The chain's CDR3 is CASSKVGTVVDEQFF. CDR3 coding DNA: TGTGCCAGCAGTAAGGTGGGGACTGTAGTTGATGAGCAGTTCTTC.

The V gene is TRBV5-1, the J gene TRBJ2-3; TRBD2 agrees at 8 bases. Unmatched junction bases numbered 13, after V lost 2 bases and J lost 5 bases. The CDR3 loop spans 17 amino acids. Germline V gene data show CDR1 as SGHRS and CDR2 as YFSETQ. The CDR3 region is CASSFQIAGSGGDTQYF. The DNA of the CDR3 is TGCGCCAGCAGCTTCCAGATAGCGGGGAGCGGTGGAGATACGCAGTATTTT. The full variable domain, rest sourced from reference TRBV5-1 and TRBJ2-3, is KAGVTQTPRYLIKTRGQQVTLSCSPISGHRSVSWYQQTPGQGLQFLFEYFSETQRNKGNFPGRFSGRQFSNSRSEMNVSTLELGDSALYLCASSFQIAGSGGDTQYFGPGTRLTVL.

Here the CDR3 reads CASGLDRGRDTQYF. CDR3 in DNA: TGTGCTAGTGGTTTGGACAGGGGGCGAGATACGCAGTATTTT. This sequence joins TRBV12-5 and TRBJ2-3, with 9 positions matching TRBD1. Trimming took 1 base from V and 5 from J; bases not matched to a gene: 1. The CDR3 extends over 14 amino acids. The germline V gene has CDR1 LGHNT and CDR2 FRNRAP.

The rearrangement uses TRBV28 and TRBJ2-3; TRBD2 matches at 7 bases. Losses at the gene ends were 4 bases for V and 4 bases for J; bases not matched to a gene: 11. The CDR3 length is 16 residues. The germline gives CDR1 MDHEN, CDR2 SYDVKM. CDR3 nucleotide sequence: TGTGCCAGCAGTTCCCTTCTGGGGAGGGTCTCAGATACGCAGTATTTT. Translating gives CASSSLLGRVSDTQYF. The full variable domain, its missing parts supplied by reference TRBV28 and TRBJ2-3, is DVKVTQSSRYLVKRTGEKVFLECVQDMDHENMFWYRQDPGLGLRLIYFSYDVKMKEKGDIPEGYSVSREKKERFSLILESASTNQTSMYLCASSSLLGRVSDTQYFGPGTRLTVL.